Listed here are 29 T cell receptor beta chains from one sample, sequenced in a study of CD8 T cells in cerebrospinal fluid in Alzheimer's disease. TCRdb reworked the 10x single-cell sequencing reads into one entry per CDR3 protein, no DNA. This sample contains under 2,000 distinct CDR3 sequences. The specimen sequenced was cerebrospinal fluid. The receptors derive from a human donor with mild cognitive impairment.

This clonotype is classed as medium-sized by frequency. The chain links TRBV30 to TRBJ1-2; absent DNA, TCRdb's TRBD1 call cannot be checked. The CDR3 is made up of 14 amino acids. The germline V gene encodes CDR1 GTSNPN and CDR2 SVGIG (reference sequence). CDR3 protein: CAWMTRGLNYGYTF.

This clonotype ranks as medium-sized in terms of frequency. The chain recombines TRBV2 with TRBJ2-1; without DNA, the TCRdb call of TRBD1 cannot be checked. The germline V gene encodes CDR1 SNHLY and CDR2 FYNNEI. The CDR3 loop spans 13 amino acids. This chain's CDR3 is CAGGTGEDNEQFF.

J is TRBJ2-6 and V is TRBV19; TCRdb returns TRBD1, unconfirmable since there is no DNA. Germline V lookup: CDR1 LNHDA, CDR2 SQIVND (reference sequence). This CDR3 region has 17 residues. The CDR3: CASTRNTGATGANVLTF. Drawing the rest from reference TRBV19 and TRBJ2-6, the complete variable domain is DGGITQSPKYLFRKEGQNVTLSCEQNLNHDAMYWYRQDPGQGLRLIYYSQIVNDFQKGDIAEGYSVSREKKESFPLTVTSAQKNPTAFYLCASTRNTGATGANVLTFGAGSRLTVL.

This clonotype is medium-sized (0.01 to 0.1%) by frequency. V usage is TRBV2 and J usage is TRBJ2-7; without DNA, the TCRdb call of TRBD1 cannot be checked. From germline, CDR1 is SNHLY and CDR2 FYNNEI. The CDR3 is made up of 14 amino acids. CDR3 loop: CASSGSGGTYEQYF.

This chain joins TRBV5-4 and TRBJ1-6. CDR3 length: 15 residues. Germline loops: CDR1 SGHNT, CDR2 YYREEE (reference sequence). The CDR3 loop reads CASSPGTYGNSPLHF.

Frequency places this clonotype as large. The gene calls are TRBV4-2 and TRBJ2-1. The V gene's germline CDR1 is LGHNA and CDR2 YNFKEQ. The CDR3 has 14 amino acids. The CDR3: CASSQVQWGNEQFF.

This clonotype ranks as medium-sized (0.01 to 0.1%) in terms of frequency. This sequence joins TRBV6-1 and TRBJ2-3. This CDR3 is built from 15 residues. Germline-derived CDR1 and CDR2 are MNHNS and SASEGT. CDR3 sequence reads: CASSEELRSTDTQYF.

This clonotype registers medium-sized by frequency. This rearrangement joins TRBV20-1 to TRBJ2-3; no DNA is available, so the TRBD1 call from TCRdb remains unchecked. The CDR3 has 14 amino acids. Germline V gives CDR1 DFQATT, CDR2 SNEGSKA (reference sequence). The CDR3 protein is CSAQKEPHTDTQYF.

Measured by frequency, this clonotype is medium-sized. The chain combines TRBV20-1 with TRBJ2-2; there is no DNA to check the TCRdb D call of TRBD2. The CDR3 spans 15 residues. CDR1 is DFQATT and CDR2 is SNEGSKA in the germline V gene (reference sequence). This CDR3 reads CSAPRGGRGTGELFF.

This clonotype is labeled medium-sized based on frequency. The J gene is TRBJ2-1, the V gene TRBV18; without DNA, the TCRdb call of TRBD2 cannot be checked. CDR3 length: 15 amino acids. Germline CDR1 reads KGHSH; CDR2 reads LQKENI. CDR3 sequence: CASSPGSGRINEQFF.

This clonotype registers medium-sized (0.01 to 0.1%) by frequency. V usage is TRBV7-9 and J usage is TRBJ2-7; TCRdb selects TRBD2, and the lack of DNA leaves this call unchecked. Germline loops: CDR1 SEHNR, CDR2 FQNEAQ (reference sequence). The CDR3 is 17 amino acids. This chain's CDR3 is CASSGFVASGEPYEQYF.

This clonotype is medium-sized (0.01 to 0.1%) by frequency. This rearrangement joins TRBV20-1 to TRBJ1-5; TCRdb names TRBD1, which stays unverified in the absence of DNA. The CDR3 consists of 14 residues. CDR1 DFQATT and CDR2 SNEGSKA come from the germline V gene (reference sequence). CDR3 sequence: CSANRDLGNQPQHF.

Measured by frequency, this clonotype is medium-sized. This chain uses TRBV5-1 with TRBJ1-1; TCRdb names TRBD1, which stays unverified in the absence of DNA. Per the germline V gene, CDR1 is SGHRS and CDR2 is YFSETQ. The CDR3 is 15 amino acids. The CDR3 is CASSPRQGLNTEAFF.

The chain links TRBV2 to TRBJ1-5. Per germline, CDR1 SNHLY and CDR2 FYNNEI. The CDR3 has 15 amino acids. The CDR3 here is CASSDQDGSNQPQHF. The variable domain in full, completed from reference TRBV2 and TRBJ1-5, reads EPEVTQTPSHQVTQMGQEVILRCVPISNHLYFYWYRQILGQKVEFLVSFYNNEISEKSEIFDDQFSVERPDGSNFTLKIRSTKLEDSAMYFCASSDQDGSNQPQHFGDGTRLSIL.

This clonotype is medium-sized by frequency. V gene TRBV25-1 combines with J gene TRBJ1-6; with no DNA, the TCRdb D assignment of TRBD1 cannot be verified. The germline V gene has CDR1 MGHDK and CDR2 SYGVNS. The CDR3 consists of 14 residues. CDR3 loop: CASSPTGGGSPLHF.

This clonotype is labeled medium-sized based on frequency. V and J are TRBV30 and TRBJ2-7; TCRdb designates TRBD1, a call that cannot be tested without DNA. This CDR3 region has 14 residues. Germline assignment: CDR1 GTSNPN and CDR2 SVGIG (reference sequence). CDR3 region: CAWSPGTLAYEQYF.

Considering frequency, this clonotype is medium-sized. The chain has TRBV29-1 and TRBJ1-3; TCRdb calls TRBD1, which cannot be checked without DNA. CDR1 and CDR2 from the germline V gene are SQVTM and ANQGSEA. This CDR3 contains 11 residues. The CDR3 sequence is CSIGQGADYYF.

By frequency, this clonotype is medium-sized (0.01 to 0.1%). This chain uses TRBV20-1 with TRBJ2-3; the TRBD2 assignment by TCRdb is unverifiable without DNA. The CDR3 is made up of 15 amino acids. Germline V gene sequence: CDR1 DFQATT, CDR2 SNEGSKA (reference sequence). CDR3 region: CSARDLGGGGDTQYF.

According to its frequency, this clonotype is large (0.1 to 1%). The chain links TRBV27 to TRBJ1-2; with no DNA, the TCRdb D assignment of TRBD1 cannot be verified. CDR1 is MNHEY and CDR2 is SMNVEV in the germline V gene (reference sequence). The CDR3 sequence is 12 residues long. CDR3 loop: CASPRGTYGYTF.

Frequency places this clonotype as medium-sized. The chain employs TRBV20-1 and TRBJ2-3; TCRdb lists TRBD1, though no DNA is available to test this call. The CDR3 loop spans 18 amino acids. The germline V gene has CDR1 DFQATT and CDR2 SNEGSKA (reference sequence). CDR3 region: CSARVITAGPASTDTQYF.

The V gene is TRBV5-1, the J gene TRBJ2-5; TCRdb selects TRBD2, and the lack of DNA leaves this call unchecked. CDR1 SGHRS and CDR2 YFSETQ come from the germline V gene. The CDR3 sequence is 16 residues long. This chain's CDR3 is CASSSRATSGRETQYF.

This clonotype is deemed medium-sized by its frequency. CDR3: CASSPHPSGSSYNEQFF. The chain has TRBV5-4 and TRBJ2-1; TCRdb returns TRBD2, unconfirmable since there is no DNA. The CDR3 loop spans 17 amino acids. CDR1 is SGHNT and CDR2 is YYREEE in the germline V gene (reference sequence).

This clonotype is identified as medium-sized from frequency. The rearrangement uses TRBV2 and TRBJ1-5; with no DNA, the TCRdb D assignment of TRBD1 cannot be verified. The germline V gene has CDR1 SNHLY and CDR2 FYNNEI. The CDR3 is 15 residues long. CDR3 sequence: CASSEERTGRQPQHF.

This chain joins TRBV4-3 and TRBJ2-3; TCRdb selects TRBD2, and the lack of DNA leaves this call unchecked. The CDR3 sequence is 17 residues long. Germline V gene sequence: CDR1 LGHNA, CDR2 YSLEER. Here the CDR3 reads CASSQEIAGGSADTQYF.

This clonotype is called medium-sized based on its frequency. The rearrangement joins TRBV5-1 to TRBJ2-7; TCRdb's D gene call, TRBD1, goes unchecked for lack of DNA. This CDR3 is 15 amino acids long. CDR1 and CDR2 (germline): SGHRS, YFSETQ. The CDR3 sequence is CASSFYTGTGGEQYF.

According to its frequency, this clonotype is medium-sized. V gene TRBV5-1 combines with J gene TRBJ2-7; the D gene TCRdb calls, TRBD2, cannot be checked with no DNA. Germline assignment: CDR1 SGHRS and CDR2 YFSETQ. CDR3 length equals 15 residues. This chain's CDR3 is CASSSKAGVLYEQYF.

The V gene is TRBV5-1, the J gene TRBJ2-1. Germline CDR1 and CDR2: SGHRS and YFSETQ. The CDR3 length is 13 residues. Here the CDR3 reads CASSLGTYNEQFF.

This clonotype ranks as large in terms of frequency. This chain joins TRBV28 and TRBJ2-6; with no DNA, the TCRdb D assignment of TRBD1 cannot be verified. The length of the CDR3 is 17 residues. Germline CDR1 MDHEN, CDR2 SYDVKM. The CDR3: CASSFETGLPGANVLTF.

This clonotype shows up as medium-sized by frequency. This chain connects TRBV28 to TRBJ2-2; TCRdb's D gene call, TRBD1, goes unchecked for lack of DNA. This CDR3 has 17 residues. Germline values: CDR1 MDHEN, CDR2 SYDVKM. The CDR3 here is CASTLPPGQGRIGELFF.